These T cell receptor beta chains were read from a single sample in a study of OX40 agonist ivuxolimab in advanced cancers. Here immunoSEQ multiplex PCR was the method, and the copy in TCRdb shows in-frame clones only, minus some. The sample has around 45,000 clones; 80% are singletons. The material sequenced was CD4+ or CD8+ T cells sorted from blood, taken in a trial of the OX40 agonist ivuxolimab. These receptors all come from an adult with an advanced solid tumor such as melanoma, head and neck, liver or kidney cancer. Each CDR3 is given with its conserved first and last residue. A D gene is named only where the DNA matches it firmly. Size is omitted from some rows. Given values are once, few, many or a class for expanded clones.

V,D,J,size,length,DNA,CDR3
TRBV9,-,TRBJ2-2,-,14,TGTGCCAGCAGCGTAGGCGGTGACACCGGGGAGTTGTTTTTT,CASSVGGDTGELFF
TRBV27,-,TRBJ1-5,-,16,TGTGCCAGCAGTTTATCAAGGGGAGCGAGCAATCAGCCCCAGCATTTT,CASSLSRGASNQPQHF
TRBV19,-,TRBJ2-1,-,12,TGTGCCAGTAGTGCCCACAGGTATGAGCAGTTCTTC,CASSAHRYEQFF
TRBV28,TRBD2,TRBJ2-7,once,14,TGTGCCAGCAGTTTTTCTGCGGGAGCGAGGGAGCAGTACTTC,CASSFSAGAREQYF
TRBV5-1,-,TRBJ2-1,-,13,TGCGCCAGCAGCTTGGGGCGGCACAATGAGCAGTTCTTC,CASSLGRHNEQFF
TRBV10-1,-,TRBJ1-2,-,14,TGCGCCAGCAGTGAGTCGAGGGCTGGTTATGGCTACACCTTC,CASSESRAGYGYTF
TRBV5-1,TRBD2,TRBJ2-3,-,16,TGCGCCAGCAGCTTGAGCGGGGGGGTAGGCACAGATACGCAGTATTTT,CASSLSGGVGTDTQYF
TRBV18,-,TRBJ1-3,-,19,TGTGCCAGCTCACCACCTTCACAGTACGGGCCGAGCTCTGGAAACACCATATATTTT,CASSPPSQYGPSSGNTIYF
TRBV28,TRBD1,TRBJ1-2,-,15,TGTGCCAGCAGTTTTCGGGACAGCAGAAGCTATGGCTACACCTTC,CASSFRDSRSYGYTF
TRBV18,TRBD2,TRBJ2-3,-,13,TGTGCCAGCTCACGGGACTACACAGATACGCAGTATTTT,CASSRDYTDTQYF
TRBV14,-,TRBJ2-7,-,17,TGTGCCAGCAGCCAAGTGGGGACCGGGACTGGCTCCTACGAGCAGTACTTC,CASSQVGTGTGSYEQYF
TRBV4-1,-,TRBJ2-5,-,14,TGCGCCAGCAGCCAAGAAAAGCGGTCTCAGACCCAGTACTTC,CASSQEKRSQTQYF
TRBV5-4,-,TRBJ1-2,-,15,TGTGCCAGCAGCCCCGAAGGGATTTACTCCTATGGCTACACCTTC,CASSPEGIYSYGYTF
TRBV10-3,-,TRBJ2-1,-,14,TGTGCCATCAGTGGGGTGGGAGTAGGCAATGAGCAGTTCTTC,CAISGVGVGNEQFF
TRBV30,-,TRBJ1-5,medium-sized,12,TGTGCCTGGAGTGAGGGGAATCAGCCCCAGCATTTT,CAWSEGNQPQHF
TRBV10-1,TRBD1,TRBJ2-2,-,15,TGCGCCAGCAGTTCCGGGACAGCAAACACCGGGGAGCTGTTTTTT,CASSSGTANTGELFF
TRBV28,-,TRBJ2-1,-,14,TGTGCCAGCAGGCCCAGAGCGGGTATCAATGAGCAGTTCTTC,CASRPRAGINEQFF
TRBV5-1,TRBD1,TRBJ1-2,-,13,TGCGCCAGCAGCGAACAGGGGTCCTACGGCTACACCTTC,CASSEQGSYGYTF
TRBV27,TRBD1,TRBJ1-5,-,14,TGTGCCAGCACCCGGACAGGGGGGAATCAGCCCCAGCATTTT,CASTRTGGNQPQHF
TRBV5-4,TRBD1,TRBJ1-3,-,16,TGTGCCAGCAGCCCGGGGACAGCGAGCTCTGGAAACACCATATATTTT,CASSPGTASSGNTIYF
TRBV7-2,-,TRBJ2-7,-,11,TGTGCCAGCAGCTCGGACCACGAGCAGTACTTC,CASSSDHEQYF
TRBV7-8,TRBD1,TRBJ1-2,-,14,TGTGCCAGCAGCCCGCAGAGGACAGGTCGAGGCTACACCTTC,CASSPQRTGRGYTF
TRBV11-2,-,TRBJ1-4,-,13,TGTGCCAGCAGCTTGTGGACCGGGGAAAAACTGTTTTTT,CASSLWTGEKLFF
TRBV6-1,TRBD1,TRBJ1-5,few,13,TGTGCCAGCACCGAACAGGGGTATCAGCCCCAGCATTTT,CASTEQGYQPQHF
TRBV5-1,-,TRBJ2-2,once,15,TGCGCCAGCAGCTTGTTGGCCGGGGCGACCGGGGAGCTGTTTTTT,CASSLLAGATGELFF
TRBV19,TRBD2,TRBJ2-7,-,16,TGTGCCAGTAGGGGCCTAGCGGGAGGAAACTCCTACGAGCAGTACTTC,CASRGLAGGNSYEQYF
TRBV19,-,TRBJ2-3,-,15,TGTGCCAGTAGCACACGGACAGCTTTCACAGATACGCAGTATTTT,CASSTRTAFTDTQYF
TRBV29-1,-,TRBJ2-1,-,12,TGCAGCGCCCGCCCCCCCATGGATGAGCAGTTCTTC,CSARPPMDEQFF
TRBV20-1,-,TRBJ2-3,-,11,TGCAGTGCCCCCCGGGCAGATACGCAGTATTTT,CSAPRADTQYF
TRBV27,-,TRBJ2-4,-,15,TGTGCCAGCCAGGGGTGGGGGGCGGCCAAAAACATTCAGTACTTC,CASQGWGAAKNIQYF
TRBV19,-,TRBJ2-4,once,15,TGTGCCAGTAATCCCGGACAGGCGGGGGCCCTTATTCAGTACTTC,CASNPGQAGALIQYF
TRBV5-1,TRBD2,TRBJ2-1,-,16,TGCGCCAGCAGCTTGACACTAGCGGTTTCCTACAATGAGCAGTTCTTC,CASSLTLAVSYNEQFF
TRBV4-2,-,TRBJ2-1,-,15,TGTGCCAGCAGCCAAGGAGTAAGCTCCTACAATGAGCAGTTCTTC,CASSQGVSSYNEQFF
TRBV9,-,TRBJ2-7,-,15,TGTGCCAGCAGCGTAGAAGAGGGGCTGGCCTACGAGCAGTACTTC,CASSVEEGLAYEQYF
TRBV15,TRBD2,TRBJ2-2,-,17,TGTGCCACCAGCAGAGATCCTGCTAGCGGGAAAGCCGGGGAGCTGTTTTTT,CATSRDPASGKAGELFF
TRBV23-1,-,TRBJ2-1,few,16,TGCGCCAGCAGTCAGATTTTCGAAGGTCCCCTCAATGAGCAGTTCTTC,CASSQIFEGPLNEQFF
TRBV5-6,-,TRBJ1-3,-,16,TGTGCCAGCAGCTTGGGTGGGAAGAGCTCTGGAAACACCATATATTTT,CASSLGGKSSGNTIYF
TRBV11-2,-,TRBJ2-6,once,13,TGTGCCAGCAGCCTGACTGGGGCCAACGTCCTGACTTTC,CASSLTGANVLTF
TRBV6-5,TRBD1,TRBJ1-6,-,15,TGTGCCAGCAGGTCGGGACAGGGGTCTGGTTCACCCCTCCACTTT,CASRSGQGSGSPLHF
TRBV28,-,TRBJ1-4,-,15,TGTGCCAGCAGTTCCATCCGGGGCCAATTTTACGGACTGTTTTTT,CASSSIRGQFYGLFF
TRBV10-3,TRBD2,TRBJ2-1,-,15,TGTGCCATCAGTGACGGGACTAGCAGCTACAATGAGCAGTTCTTC,CAISDGTSSYNEQFF
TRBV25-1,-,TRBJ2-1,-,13,TGTGCCAGCACTGACGGGGTGCCCGATGAGCAGTTCTTC,CASTDGVPDEQFF
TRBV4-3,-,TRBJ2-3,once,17,TGCGCCAGCAGCCAAGAATTGGTAGCGGCGGGAATAGATACGCAGTATTTT,CASSQELVAAGIDTQYF
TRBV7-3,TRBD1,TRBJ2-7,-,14,TGTGCCAGCAGCTTAGGGACAGGGAGCTACGAGCAGTACTTC,CASSLGTGSYEQYF
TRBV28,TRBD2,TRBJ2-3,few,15,TGTGCCAGCAGTTTACCTAGCGGACTCACAGATACGCAGTATTTT,CASSLPSGLTDTQYF